A selection of T cell receptor beta chains follows, all from one sample in a study of T-cell memory formation after mild COVID-19. Via MiXCR, TCRdb re-called the 5' RACE reads, giving one row per CDR3 protein. The sample holds 500,000 to 550,000 distinct CDR3 sequences, 20% seen once. Sequencing was carried out using PBMCs or a T cell subset sorted from them (not recorded which). The receptors here all came from an adult woman who had mild COVID-19 (a few samples of this study predate the infection). Cell type and time point are not known. Both conserved end residues are part of each CDR3. A D gene is named only where the DNA matches it firmly. Expanded clones are given a class, and other clones once, few, many or no size at all.

d_gene,v_gene,abundance,j_gene,CDR3nt,CDR3aa
TRBD2,TRBV7-2,.,TRBJ2-1,TGTGCCAGCGATAGGGAGGGATCTTACTACAATGAGCAGTTCTTC,CASDREGSYYNEQFF
TRBD2,TRBV7-3,.,TRBJ2-1,TGTGCCAGCAGCTTAAGCCTAGCGGGAGGTGGCGGGAATGAGCAGTTCTTC,CASSLSLAGGGGNEQFF
.,TRBV18,few,TRBJ2-1,TGTGCCAGCTCACCAGCCTCGGGGTATGGGCAGTTCTTC,CASSPASGYGQFF
.,TRBV6-2/TRBV6-3,few,TRBJ2-5,TGTGCCAGCAGTTGGGCCACATCCGGGCCCTTCCAAGAGACCCAGTACTTC,CASSWATSGPFQETQYF
.,TRBV24-1,many,TRBJ1-6,TGTGCCACCAGTGAACAGCCTAATTCACCCCTCCACTTT,CATSEQPNSPLHF
TRBD1,TRBV24-1,few,TRBJ2-5,TGTGCCACCAGTGATTTGCGGCTAAGCTCATCGGGACAGGGAAAAGAGACCCAGTACTTC,CATSDLRLSSSGQGKETQYF
TRBD1,TRBV24-1,few,TRBJ1-1,TGTGCCACCAGTGATTTGCAGGGACAGGGCTCCATGAACACTGAAGCTTTCTTT,CATSDLQGQGSMNTEAFF
TRBD1,TRBV5-1,few,TRBJ2-3,TGCGCCAGCAGCTCCGGGACAGACTTTACAGATACGCAGTATTTT,CASSSGTDFTDTQYF
TRBD2,TRBV27,.,TRBJ2-1,TGTGCCAGCATTGTTAGCGGGAGCAATGAGCAGTTCTTC,CASIVSGSNEQFF
TRBD2,TRBV20-1,few,TRBJ2-1,TGCAGTGCTAGCCGTAGCGGGGGGCCTTACAATGAGCAGTTCTTC,CSASRSGGPYNEQFF
TRBD2,TRBV20-1,.,TRBJ2-7,TGCAGTGCCAACCTAGCGGGGTCCCGGGGTTCCTACGAGCAGTACTTC,CSANLAGSRGSYEQYF
.,TRBV7-9,.,TRBJ2-5,TGTGCCAGCAGCGACAGTTGGGCCGAAGAGACCCAGTACTTC,CASSDSWAEETQYF
.,TRBV13,.,TRBJ2-6,TGTGCCAGCACCGAGGTAGCTGGGGCCAACGTCCTGACTTTC,CASTEVAGANVLTF
TRBD1,TRBV3-1,few,TRBJ2-5,TGTGCCAGCAGCCACCTGGGACAGTCCGGGGAGACCCAGTACTTC,CASSHLGQSGETQYF
.,TRBV5-1,.,TRBJ2-7,TGCGCCAGCAGCTTCGTGGGTGAGGAGCAGTACTTC,CASSFVGEEQYF
.,TRBV4-3,.,TRBJ2-3,TGCGCCAGCAGCCAAGATCTGGGACCCTCTAGCACAGATACGCAGTATTTT,CASSQDLGPSSTDTQYF
.,TRBV29-1,.,TRBJ1-1,TGCAGCGCCCGGACCCGTAACACTGAAGCTTTCTTT,CSARTRNTEAFF
TRBD1,TRBV27,few,TRBJ2-5,TGTGCCAGCAGTACCAACAGGGGTCGTCTCGTAGAGACCCAGTACTTC,CASSTNRGRLVETQYF
.,TRBV5-1,few,TRBJ2-1,TGCGCCAGCAGCCCCGGGTTCTCTGGCGATGAGCAGTTCTTC,CASSPGFSGDEQFF
TRBD2,TRBV11-2,few,TRBJ2-3,TGTGCCAGCAGCAAGAGCGGGAGTGGGGGAGATACGCAGTATTTT,CASSKSGSGGDTQYF
TRBD2,TRBV20-1,few,TRBJ2-3,TGCAGTGCTAGTGGGACTAGCGGGACCCACACAGATACGCAGTATTTT,CSASGTSGTHTDTQYF
TRBD2,TRBV5-6,many,TRBJ2-1,TGTGCCAGCAGCCGACAGGTTATGACTAGCGGGTACAATGAGCAGTTCTTC,CASSRQVMTSGYNEQFF
TRBD1,TRBV7-9,many,TRBJ2-2,TGTGCCAGCACAGGACAGGGAACAAACACCGGGGAGCTGTTTTTT,CASTGQGTNTGELFF
TRBD1,TRBV7-9,.,TRBJ1-5,TGTGCCAGCAGCTTAGCCTGGTCGAGGACAGGGAGTGGCAATCAGCCCCAGCATTTT,CASSLAWSRTGSGNQPQHF
.,TRBV29-1,many,TRBJ2-7,TGCAGCGTTGTCGGGGGCGCTAGCTCCTACGAGCAGTACTTC,CSVVGGASSYEQYF
.,TRBV7-9,.,TRBJ2-1,TGTGCCAGCAGCTTAGCATCCAGGGAAGGTGCCAATGAGCAGTTCTTC,CASSLASREGANEQFF
TRBD1,TRBV5-1,once,TRBJ2-7,TGCGCCAGCAGAGACAGGGGGTCTCCCTACGAGCAGTACTTC,CASRDRGSPYEQYF
.,TRBV4-1,.,TRBJ2-3,TGCGCCAGCAGCCAAAGGGGGGCCCCCACAGATACGCAGTATTTT,CASSQRGAPTDTQYF
TRBD1,TRBV12-3/TRBV12-4,many,TRBJ2-2,TGTGCCAGCAGTGATGTCGGGACAGGCAACACCGGGGAGCTGTTTTTT,CASSDVGTGNTGELFF
TRBD2,TRBV12-3/TRBV12-4,few,TRBJ2-1,TGTGCCAGCAGTCCATTACTAGCGGGAGGGAATGAGCAGTTCTTC,CASSPLLAGGNEQFF
TRBD1,TRBV12-3/TRBV12-4,many,TRBJ1-3,TGTGCCACAGAACAGGGGTCCTCTGGAAACACCATATATTTT,CATEQGSSGNTIYF
.,TRBV12-5,few,TRBJ2-1,TGTGCTAGTGGTTTTGAATACAATGAGCAGTTCTTC,CASGFEYNEQFF
.,TRBV7-2,.,TRBJ2-1,TGTGCCAGCAGCTTAGAGTCCTTAGCTCGGAGGGGACTTGATGAGCAGTTCTTC,CASSLESLARRGLDEQFF
.,TRBV6-5,few,TRBJ2-1,TGTGCCAGCAGCCGGGACATCTCGAGCTACAATGAGCAGTTCTTC,CASSRDISSYNEQFF
.,TRBV7-6,few,TRBJ2-3,TGTGCCAGCAGCTCCCATGCGGGCACTAGCACAGATACGCAGTATTTT,CASSSHAGTSTDTQYF
TRBD2,TRBV4-1,.,TRBJ2-1,TGCGCCAGCAGCCTCCTGGGAGGGCATGAGCAGTTCTTC,CASSLLGGHEQFF
TRBD2,TRBV6-2/TRBV6-3,.,TRBJ2-7,TGTGCCAGCAGGCTGACTAGCGCCTACGAGCAGTACTTC,CASRLTSAYEQYF
.,TRBV7-8,few,TRBJ2-5,TGTGCCTCCCGATCAGGACGGCCTCCGGAGACCCAGTACTTC,CASRSGRPPETQYF
TRBD2,TRBV14,.,TRBJ2-3,TGTGCCAGCAGCCAAGGGACTAGCGGGGTCACAGATACGCAGTATTTT,CASSQGTSGVTDTQYF
TRBD2,TRBV15,.,TRBJ2-1,TGTGCCACCCGATCCCGGGAGGGATACAATGAGCAGTTCTTC,CATRSREGYNEQFF